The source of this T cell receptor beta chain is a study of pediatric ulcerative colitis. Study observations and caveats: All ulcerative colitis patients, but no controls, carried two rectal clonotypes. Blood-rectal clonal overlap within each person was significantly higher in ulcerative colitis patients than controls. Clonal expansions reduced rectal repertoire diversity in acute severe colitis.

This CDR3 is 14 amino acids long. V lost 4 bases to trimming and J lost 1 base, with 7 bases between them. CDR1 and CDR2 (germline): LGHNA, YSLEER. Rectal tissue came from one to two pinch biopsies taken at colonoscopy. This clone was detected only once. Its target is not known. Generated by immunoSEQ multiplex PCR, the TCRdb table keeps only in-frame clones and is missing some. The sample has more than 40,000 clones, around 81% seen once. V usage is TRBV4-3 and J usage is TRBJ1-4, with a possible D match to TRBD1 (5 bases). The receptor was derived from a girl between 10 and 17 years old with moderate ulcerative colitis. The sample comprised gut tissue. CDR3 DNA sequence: TGCGCCAGCAGCCCAGGGTTAACTAATGAAAAACTGTTTTTT. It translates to CASSPGLTNEKLFF.